This T cell receptor beta chain is drawn from a study of blood T cells in healthy people across ages. Whole-study results and caveats: Naive T cell percentage showed a strong correlation with the diversity of TCR beta. As age increased, TCR beta diversity per million T cells fell in a roughly linear fashion.

V was trimmed by 2 bases and J by 10 bases, leaving 9 bases between them. Germline CDR1 SGHTA, CDR2 FQGNSA. The CDR3 is made up of 13 amino acids. Sample-barcoded 5' priming and a J-beta primer mix drove a second PCR of roughly 7 to 11 cycles. Through a template-switch adaptor with 12 random nucleotides, each cDNA molecule received a tag. MiXCR, run by TCRdb on the 5' RACE reads, gives a single entry per CDR3 protein. The data show 600,000 or so distinct CDR3 sequences, more than 45% seen once. Of note for this clonotype: What it recognizes is unknown.

The clonotype comes from a man older than 75 in good health. J is TRBJ1-6 and V is TRBV7-2; TRBD1 is a possible D gene (5 bases). Material: blood. The DNA of the CDR3 is TGTGCCAGCAGCTTAAGACAGCCCTCACCCCTCCACTTT. It translates to CASSLRQPSPLHF.